A selection of T cell receptor beta chains follows, all from one sample in a study of siplizumab effects on memory and regulatory T cells. Data came from immunoSEQ multiplex PCR; TCRdb stores just in-frame clones and leaves some out. The data hold some 100,000 clones, with around 97% observed a single time. The specimen sequenced was naive CD4+ T cells sorted from blood. These receptors came from a human donor in good health. Both conserved end residues are part of each CDR3. A D gene is named only where the DNA matches it firmly. Rows give clone size only sometimes, using once, few, many, or a class for an expanded clone.

d_gene: .
j_gene: TRBJ1-2
v_gene: TRBV28
abundance: .
CDR3nt: TGTGCCAGCAGTTTATTAGGCACCTATGGCTACACCTTC
CDR3aa: CASSLLGTYGYTF

d_gene: .
j_gene: TRBJ2-6
v_gene: TRBV2
abundance: .
CDR3nt: TGTGCCACGACTAGTGGGGGACCCTCTGGGGCCAACGTCCTGACTTTC
CDR3aa: CATTSGGPSGANVLTF

d_gene: .
j_gene: TRBJ1-6
v_gene: TRBV7-9
abundance: .
CDR3nt: TGTGCCAGCAGCTTAACGGGGAGTGGGAATTCACCCCTCCACTTT
CDR3aa: CASSLTGSGNSPLHF

d_gene: TRBD2
j_gene: TRBJ2-1
v_gene: TRBV25-1
abundance: .
CDR3nt: TGTGCCAGCAGCCCGGGGGGGGTGATATACAATGAGCAGTTCTTC
CDR3aa: CASSPGGVIYNEQFF

d_gene: TRBD1
j_gene: TRBJ1-4
v_gene: TRBV28
abundance: .
CDR3nt: TGTGCCAGCAGACCTAACAGGGGAATGGGTGAAAAACTGTTTTTT
CDR3aa: CASRPNRGMGEKLFF

d_gene: .
j_gene: TRBJ2-3
v_gene: TRBV19
abundance: .
CDR3nt: TGTGCCATCAAGGAGGGCACAACTAGCACAGATACGCAGTATTTT
CDR3aa: CAIKEGTTSTDTQYF

d_gene: .
j_gene: TRBJ2-1
v_gene: TRBV11-2
abundance: .
CDR3nt: TGTGCCAGCAGCTTGGGCGTCCCGATCGGGGAGCAGTTCTTC
CDR3aa: CASSLGVPIGEQFF

d_gene: .
j_gene: TRBJ1-2
v_gene: TRBV6-1
abundance: .
CDR3nt: TGTGCCAGCAGTGAAGCGGGAAGCTATGGCTACACCTTC
CDR3aa: CASSEAGSYGYTF

d_gene: .
j_gene: TRBJ2-3
v_gene: TRBV5-4
abundance: .
CDR3nt: TGTGCCAGCAGCTCCGGGGGGCCGGTAGCAGATACGCAGTATTTT
CDR3aa: CASSSGGPVADTQYF

d_gene: TRBD2
j_gene: TRBJ2-1
v_gene: TRBV4-3
abundance: .
CDR3nt: TGCGCCAGCAGCCAAGACGTCGGGAGGACTTACAATGAGCAGTTCTTC
CDR3aa: CASSQDVGRTYNEQFF

d_gene: .
j_gene: TRBJ1-4
v_gene: TRBV7-8
abundance: .
CDR3nt: TGTGCCAGCAGCTTAGTCGCACAGCCCGGGAATGAAAAACTGTTTTTT
CDR3aa: CASSLVAQPGNEKLFF

d_gene: TRBD2
j_gene: TRBJ2-2
v_gene: TRBV5-4
abundance: .
CDR3nt: TGTGCCAGCAGCTTTGGGGGGGTGAACACCGGGGAGCTGTTTTTT
CDR3aa: CASSFGGVNTGELFF

d_gene: .
j_gene: TRBJ2-2
v_gene: TRBV6-6
abundance: .
CDR3nt: TGTGCCAGCAGCTCGGGGGCGGCGAACACCGGGGAGCTGTTTTTT
CDR3aa: CASSSGAANTGELFF

d_gene: TRBD2
j_gene: TRBJ2-3
v_gene: TRBV19
abundance: .
CDR3nt: TGTGCCAGTAGTATCGATCGTAGCGGGGGGGCACTCACAGATACGCAGTATTTT
CDR3aa: CASSIDRSGGALTDTQYF

d_gene: TRBD2
j_gene: TRBJ2-3
v_gene: TRBV30
abundance: .
CDR3nt: TGTGCCTGCCCGACTAGCGGGGGCACAGATACGCAGTATTTT
CDR3aa: CACPTSGGTDTQYF

d_gene: .
j_gene: TRBJ2-3
v_gene: TRBV5-4
abundance: .
CDR3nt: TGTGCCAGCAGCTTTTCCAACCCGCTCACAGATACGCAGTATTTT
CDR3aa: CASSFSNPLTDTQYF

d_gene: .
j_gene: TRBJ1-1
v_gene: TRBV6-5
abundance: .
CDR3nt: TGTGCCAGCAGTTACTGGGGGGGTAGGAACACTGAAGCTTTCTTT
CDR3aa: CASSYWGGRNTEAFF

d_gene: TRBD1
j_gene: TRBJ2-7
v_gene: TRBV6-5
abundance: once
CDR3nt: TGTGCCAGCCCGCGGGGACAGGGTGGCCCCTACGAGCAGTACTTC
CDR3aa: CASPRGQGGPYEQYF

d_gene: .
j_gene: TRBJ2-7
v_gene: TRBV14
abundance: .
CDR3nt: TGTGCCAGCAGCCTTGAACACAGGGAATACGAGCAGTACTTC
CDR3aa: CASSLEHREYEQYF

d_gene: TRBD1
j_gene: TRBJ2-7
v_gene: TRBV6-5
abundance: .
CDR3nt: TGTGCCAGCAGTTACTCGAGGACAGGGGGTTCCGAGCAGTACTTC
CDR3aa: CASSYSRTGGSEQYF

d_gene: .
j_gene: TRBJ1-1
v_gene: TRBV6-5
abundance: .
CDR3nt: TGTGCCAGCAGTTACAGTAGGGGGAGCACTGAAGCTTTCTTT
CDR3aa: CASSYSRGSTEAFF

d_gene: .
j_gene: TRBJ1-1
v_gene: TRBV7-2
abundance: once
CDR3nt: TGTGCCAGCAGCTATGACAGGAACACTGAAGCTTTCTTT
CDR3aa: CASSYDRNTEAFF

d_gene: .
j_gene: TRBJ1-2
v_gene: TRBV28
abundance: once
CDR3nt: TGTGCCAGCAGTGATACAGCTTATGGCTACACCTTC
CDR3aa: CASSDTAYGYTF

d_gene: TRBD2
j_gene: TRBJ2-3
v_gene: TRBV4-3
abundance: .
CDR3nt: TGCGCCAGCAGCCAAGGGCGGGTAGCGGGCTCTAGCACAGATACGCAGTATTTT
CDR3aa: CASSQGRVAGSSTDTQYF

d_gene: .
j_gene: TRBJ2-7
v_gene: TRBV29-1
abundance: .
CDR3nt: TGCAGCGTTGCCGGACCGGGACTCGACGAGCAGTACTTC
CDR3aa: CSVAGPGLDEQYF